This T cell receptor (beta chain) appears in the sequencing data of a study of blood T cell repertoires in COVID-19. Whole-study context: The samples span acute and convalescent COVID-19 from the United States, Italy and Spain. PBMCs, B-cell-depleted T cells, or T cells provided the cDNA or gDNA that made up the material.

Under the authors' procedure: By means of reference gene primer amplification, nucleated cell counts were estimated. The protocol was immunoSEQ multiplex PCR, while the TCRdb copy is restricted to in-frame clones and leaves out a portion. V, J and clone size are taken as reported in that table, and D and trimming were inferred from the DNA itself. The profile covers 130,000 or so clones, with more than 70% appearing a single time and around 4.1% taken by the ten largest. CDR1 and CDR2 (germline): MNHEY, SMNVEV (reference sequence). The V and J ends lost 5 bases and 10 bases respectively, with 17 bases between them. The CDR3 is made up of 14 amino acids.

V and J are TRBV27 and TRBJ1-4; the D gene is possibly TRBD1 (6 bases). Sequences were obtained from peripheral blood. The clonotype was recovered from a human donor in a cohort sampled during active COVID-19. As DNA, the CDR3 is TGTGCCAGCAGTCTAACAGGGCCGGCGGCAAAACTGTTTTTT. Protein product: CASSLTGPAAKLFF. Complete variable domain (other parts from reference TRBV27 and TRBJ1-4): EAQVTQNPRYLITVTGKKLTVTCSQNMNHEYMSWYRQDPGLGLRQIYYSMNVEVTDKGDVPEGYKVSRKEKRNFPLILESPSPNQTSLYFCASSLTGPAAKLFFGSGTQLSVL.